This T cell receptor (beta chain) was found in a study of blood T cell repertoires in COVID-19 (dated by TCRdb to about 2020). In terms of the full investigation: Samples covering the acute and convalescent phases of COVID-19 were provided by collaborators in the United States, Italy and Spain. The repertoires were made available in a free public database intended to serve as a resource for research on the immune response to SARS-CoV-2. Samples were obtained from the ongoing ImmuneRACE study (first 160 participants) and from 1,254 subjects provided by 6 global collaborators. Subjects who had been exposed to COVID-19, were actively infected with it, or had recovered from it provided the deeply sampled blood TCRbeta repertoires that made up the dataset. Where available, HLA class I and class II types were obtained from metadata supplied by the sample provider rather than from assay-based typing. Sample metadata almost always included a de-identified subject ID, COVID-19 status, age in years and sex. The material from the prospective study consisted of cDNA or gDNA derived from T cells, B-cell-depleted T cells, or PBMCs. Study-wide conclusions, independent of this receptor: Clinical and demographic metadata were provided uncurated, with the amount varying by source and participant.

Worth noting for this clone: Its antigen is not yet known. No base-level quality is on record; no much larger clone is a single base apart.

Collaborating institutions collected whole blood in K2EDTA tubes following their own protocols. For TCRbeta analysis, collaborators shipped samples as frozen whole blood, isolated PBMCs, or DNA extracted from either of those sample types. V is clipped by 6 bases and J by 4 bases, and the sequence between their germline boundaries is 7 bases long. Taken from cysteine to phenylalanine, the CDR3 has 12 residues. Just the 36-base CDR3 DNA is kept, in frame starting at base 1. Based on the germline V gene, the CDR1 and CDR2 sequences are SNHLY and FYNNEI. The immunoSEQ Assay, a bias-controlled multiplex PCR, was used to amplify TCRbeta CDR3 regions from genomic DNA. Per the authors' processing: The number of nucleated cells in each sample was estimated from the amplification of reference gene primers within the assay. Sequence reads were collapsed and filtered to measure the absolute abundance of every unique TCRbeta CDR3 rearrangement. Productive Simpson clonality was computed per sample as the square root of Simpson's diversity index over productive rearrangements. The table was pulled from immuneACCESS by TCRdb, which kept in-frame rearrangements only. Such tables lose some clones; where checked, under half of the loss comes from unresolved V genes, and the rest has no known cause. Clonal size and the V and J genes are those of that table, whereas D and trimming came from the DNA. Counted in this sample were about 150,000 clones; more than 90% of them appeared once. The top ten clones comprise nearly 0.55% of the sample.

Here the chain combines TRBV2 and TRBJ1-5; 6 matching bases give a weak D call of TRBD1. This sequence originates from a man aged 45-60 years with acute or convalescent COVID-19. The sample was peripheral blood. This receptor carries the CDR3 CASRRGNQPQHF. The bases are TGTGCCAGCAGAAGGGGGAATCAGCCCCAGCATTTT. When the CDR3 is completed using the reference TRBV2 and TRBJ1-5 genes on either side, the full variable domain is EPEVTQTPSHQVTQMGQEVILRCVPISNHLYFYWYRQILGQKVEFLVSFYNNEISEKSEIFDDQFSVERPDGSNFTLKIRSTKLEDSAMYFCASRRGNQPQHFGDGTRLSIL.